This record concerns one T cell receptor beta chain sequence. Sequencing was limited to surgery cases with top T cell transcript signatures in brain tissue. Pre-surgery treatment included at least one anti-epileptic drug. This sample is drawn from a study of brain T cells in children with intractable seizures. Sequencing used immunoSEQ multiplex PCR; TCRdb keeps in-frame clones, though not all of them. Here the sample spans about 110,000 clones, 85% to 95% being singletons. The TCR was taken from a boy under two years old with hemimegalencephaly and intractable seizures. Sequences were derived from peripheral blood, sampled at surgery.

CDR3 bases: TGTGCCAGCTCACCACGGACAGGCGACACTGAAGCTTTCTTT. It is translated as CASSPRTGDTEAFF. The rearrangement joins TRBV18 to TRBJ1-1; 7 bases are shared with TRBD1. The germline CDR1 and CDR2 sequences are KGHSH and LQKENI. The CDR3 loop spans 14 amino acids. V gave up 1 base and J gave up 3 bases; unmatched junction bases: 2.